This TCR beta chain originates from a study of Ad26.COV2.S vaccination and SARS-CoV-2 variants. The assay was immunoSEQ multiplex PCR, and TCRdb's table has in-frame clones only and misses some. The sample lists 300,000 to 400,000 clones, 85% occurring once. In the case of this clone: Its target is unknown.

CDR1 and CDR2 from the germline V gene are LGHDT and YNNKEL (reference sequence). Trimming removed 2 bases from V and 0 bases from J, with 10 bases in between. CDR3 size: 15 residues. Study-level points and caveats: With respect to non-spike TCR breadth, vaccine and placebo recipients were similar. Substantial breadth was reportedly displayed by spike-specific CD8+ and CD4+ T cell responses after vaccination. Researchers cautioned that TCR breadth and depth analyses may have underestimated total T cell responses.

As to treatment: some 20 received Ad26.COV2.S at low or high dose, single or two shots; about 5 received placebo; per-sample allocation not given. At day 63 after the first vaccine or placebo injection, samples were drawn. The donor's status was that of an adult aged 18-55 years in Boston. The chain couples TRBV3-1 (or the pseudogene TRBV3-2) to TRBJ1-1; D unresolved. The TCR was taken from a person aged 18-60 years who received the Ad26.COV2.S COVID-19 vaccine or a placebo. The sample consisted of peripheral blood, taken in a trial of Ad26.COV2.S vaccine versus placebo. The CDR3 nucleotides read TGTGCCAGCAGCCAATTGAACGGATTGAACACTGAAGCTTTCTTT. Translated: CASSQLNGLNTEAFF.